Listed below are T cell receptor beta chains from one sample, sequenced in a study of OX40 agonist ivuxolimab in advanced cancers. The method was immunoSEQ multiplex PCR; TCRdb's version includes in-frame clones alone and lacks a portion of them. This table has under 40,000 clones, more than 70% appearing once. Sequenced material: CD4+ or CD8+ T cells sorted from blood, taken in a trial of the OX40 agonist ivuxolimab. Receptor source: an adult with an advanced solid tumor such as melanoma, head and neck, liver or kidney cancer. Each CDR3 is given with its conserved first and last residue. Each record gives: V gene, clone size, D gene, J gene, CDR3 DNA, CDR3 protein. D genes are given only for firm matches. The size entry is marked missing in some rows and otherwise reads once, few, many or a size class.

TRBV30	-	-	TRBJ1-1	TGTGCCTGGACTACATTTGGGGGGGCAAGGACTGAAGCTTTCTTT	CAWTTFGGARTEAFF
TRBV7-9	-	-	TRBJ2-1	TGTGCCAGCAGCTTAGAGCGAAGGGAGCAGTTCTTC	CASSLERREQFF
TRBV6-5	few	-	TRBJ1-1	TGTGCCAGCAGTGCTCGGATCCGAAAGACTGAAGCTTTCTTT	CASSARIRKTEAFF
TRBV10-3	-	TRBD1	TRBJ2-1	TGTGCCATCAGTGAGTCCCGGGACAGGGAGCGGGGACACAATGAGCAGTTCTTC	CAISESRDRERGHNEQFF
TRBV29-1	-	-	TRBJ2-7	TGCAGCGTTCGGAACAGGTCCAGCTCCTACGAGCAGTACTTC	CSVRNRSSSYEQYF
TRBV18	-	-	TRBJ2-3	TGTGCCAGCTCACCAAGGGTCAGCGGCACAGATACGCAGTATTTT	CASSPRVSGTDTQYF
TRBV6-1	-	-	TRBJ1-3	TGTGCCGGCAGTGAAGCAGGGAGTGGAAACACCATATATTTT	CAGSEAGSGNTIYF
TRBV19	-	TRBD1	TRBJ2-7	TGTGCCAGTAGTGCCACAGGGGGAATATACGAGCAGTACTTC	CASSATGGIYEQYF
TRBV10-3	-	-	TRBJ2-7	TGTGCCACCCGGGGCCCCTACGAGCAGTACTTC	CATRGPYEQYF
TRBV7-9	once	-	TRBJ2-3	TGTGCCAGCAGCTTAGGTCAGTCCTCCACAGATACGCAGTATTTT	CASSLGQSSTDTQYF
TRBV28	-	-	TRBJ2-7	TGTGCCACCCAGGGCGACTCCTACGAGCAGTACTTC	CATQGDSYEQYF
TRBV7-3	-	-	TRBJ2-1	TGTGCCAGCAGCTTTGGGGGAGGCGGAAATGAGCAGTTCTTC	CASSFGGGGNEQFF
TRBV7-8	-	-	TRBJ2-1	TGTGCCAGCAGCTTAGCTGGGCAGGGGACCTACAATGAGCAGTTCTTC	CASSLAGQGTYNEQFF
TRBV6-5	-	TRBD1	TRBJ1-5	TGTGCCAGCAGTAACAGGGGTAGGGGTCAGCCCCAGCATTTT	CASSNRGRGQPQHF
TRBV28	-	TRBD2	TRBJ2-3	TGTGCCAGCAGCTCCTCTAGCGGGGGCACGGATACGCAGTATTTT	CASSSSSGGTDTQYF
TRBV6-9	-	-	TRBJ2-1	TGTGCCAGCAGCCGGCGAGAATACAATGAGCAGTTCTTC	CASSRREYNEQFF
TRBV19	-	TRBD1	TRBJ2-5	TGTGCCAGTAGTATACCCAGGGGACAGCAGTACTTC	CASSIPRGQQYF
TRBV4-1	-	-	TRBJ2-3	TGCGCCAGCAGCCAAATTCCCGCGGGGCTCGGAAGCACAGATACGCAGTATTTT	CASSQIPAGLGSTDTQYF
TRBV28	-	-	TRBJ2-3	TGTGCCAGCAGGATATTAGAAACGCAGTATTTT	CASRILETQYF